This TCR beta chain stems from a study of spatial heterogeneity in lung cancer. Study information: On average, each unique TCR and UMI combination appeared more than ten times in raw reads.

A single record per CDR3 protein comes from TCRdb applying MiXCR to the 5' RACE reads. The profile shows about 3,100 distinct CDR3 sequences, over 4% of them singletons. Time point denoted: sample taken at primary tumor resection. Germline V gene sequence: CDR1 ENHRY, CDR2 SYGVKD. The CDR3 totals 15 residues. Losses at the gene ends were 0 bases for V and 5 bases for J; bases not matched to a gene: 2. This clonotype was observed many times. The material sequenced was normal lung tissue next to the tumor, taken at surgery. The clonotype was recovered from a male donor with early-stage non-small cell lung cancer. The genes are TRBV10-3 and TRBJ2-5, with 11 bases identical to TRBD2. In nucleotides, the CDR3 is TGTGCCATCAGTGAGTCGGGGACTAGCGGTGAGACCCAGTACTTC. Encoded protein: CAISESGTSGETQYF.